These 20 T cell receptor beta chains came from one sample sequenced in a study of early T cells in non-severe SARS-CoV-2 infection. TCRdb reprocessed the 5' RACE reads via MiXCR and lists one record per CDR3 protein. The sample has some 36,000 distinct CDR3 sequences, roughly 5.7% seen once; the top ten hold approximately 6%. The specimen sequenced was whole blood. Source of these receptors: an adult who was a healthcare worker with PCR-confirmed SARS-CoV-2 infection or an uninfected control (not recorded which).

The sample holds many counts of this clonotype. The chain joins TRBV28 to TRBJ2-4; the D is unclear. CDR1 and CDR2 (germline): MDHEN, SYDVKM. The CDR3 runs to 12 residues. The V end lost 6 bases, the J end lost 5 bases, and 8 bases lay between the germline ends. CDR3 DNA: TGTGCCAGCAGCCTCACAGAAAACATTCAGTACTTC. Protein sequence: CASSLTENIQYF. The entire variable domain, with the rest obtained from reference TRBV28 and TRBJ2-4, is as follows: DVKVTQSSRYLVKRTGEKVFLECVQDMDHENMFWYRQDPGLGLRLIYFSYDVKMKEKGDIPEGYSVSREKKERFSLILESASTNQTSMYLCASSLTENIQYFGAGTRLSVL.

This clonotype was detected ten times or more. V usage is TRBV7-3 and J usage is TRBJ1-1; D is unresolved. There are 14 residues in the CDR3. Per germline, CDR1 SGHTA and CDR2 FQGTGA. V was pared by 5 bases and J by 3 bases, with 13 bases between. The CDR3 nucleotides read TGTGCCAGCAGCCCCGAGGACGCCGACACTGAAGCTTTCTTT. It translates to CASSPEDADTEAFF.

This clonotype was observed at least ten times. CDR3 bases: TGTGCCAGCAGTTCCGGGACAGGCTACGAGCAGTACTTC. This gives the protein CASSSGTGYEQYF. The genes are TRBV12-3 or TRBV12-4 and TRBJ2-7; 8 positions agree with TRBD1. This CDR3 comprises 13 residues. V was clipped by 4 bases and J by 3 bases; unmatched bases: 2.

This clonotype was seen many times. This sequence joins TRBV5-1 and TRBJ2-1; 10 nucleotides line up with TRBD2. CDR1 and CDR2 from the germline V gene are SGHRS and YFSETQ. CDR3 size: 16 residues. V lost 0 bases and J lost 10; bases outside the gene matches: 10. As DNA, the CDR3 is TGCGCCAGCAGCTTGGGGCTAGCGGGAGTTCTAGGGGAGCAGTTCTTC. Its protein is CASSLGLAGVLGEQFF.

This clonotype was detected only a few times. The chain combines TRBV7-6 with TRBJ2-5; the match to TRBD2 covers 7 bases. Germline CDR1 SGHVS, CDR2 FNYEAQ. The CDR3 extends over 15 amino acids. J lost 5 bases, V lost 5 bases, and 11 bases had no gene match. The CDR3 protein is CASSKPGLPYETQYF. In nucleotides, the CDR3 is TGTGCCAGCAGCAAACCGGGACTACCCTACGAGACCCAGTACTTC.

The table lists this clonotype with many counts. V usage is TRBV20-1 and J usage is TRBJ1-3, with no clear D. The CDR3 is made up of 12 amino acids. Germline V gene sequence: CDR1 DFQATT, CDR2 SNEGSKA (reference sequence). Between the trimmed V and J ends, which lost 7 bases and 5 bases, there was a span of 12 bases. CDR3 protein: CSVRQERNTIYF. CDR3 nucleotide sequence: TGCAGTGTCCGGCAGGAAAGAAACACCATATATTTT.

This clonotype was seen at least ten times. The rearrangement uses TRBV3-1 and TRBJ1-5, with D uncertain. Germline V gene data show CDR1 as LGHDT and CDR2 as YNNKEL (reference sequence). The CDR3 consists of 17 residues. V was cut by 2 bases and J by 5 bases, with 19 bases left in between. The CDR3 sequence: CASSQSRTGVRDQPQHF. The CDR3 coding sequence is TGTGCCAGCAGCCAATCCCGGACGGGAGTGAGGGATCAGCCCCAGCATTTT.

The table lists this clonotype with many counts. An end of the junction differs from the germline gene, which may be a read error. This rearrangement joins TRBV24-1 to TRBJ2-7; D ambiguous. CDR3 length: 15 amino acids. Per germline, CDR1 KGHDR and CDR2 SFDVKD. The CDR3 region has the DNA TGTGCCATCAGTGACCATTCGTCCCCAAGCCACGAGCAGTACTTC. Protein sequence: CAISDHSSPSHEQYF.

V is TRBV10-3 and J is TRBJ2-1; 12 bases agree with TRBD2. The CDR3 is 14 amino acids. Germline V gene sequence: CDR1 ENHRY, CDR2 SYGVKD. Germline trimming cut 7 bases from V and 7 bases from J; bases unmatched to any gene: 5. CDR3 sequence: CAITRTSGMNEQFF. CDR3 in DNA: TGTGCCATCACCCGGACTAGCGGGATGAATGAGCAGTTCTTC.

A few counts support this clonotype. The chain couples TRBV3-1 to TRBJ2-2; 9 bases fit TRBD2. The V segment lost 1 base and the J segment 4 bases; nucleotides outside the gene matches: 7. Germline V gene data show CDR1 as LGHDT and CDR2 as YNNKEL (reference sequence). This CDR3 spans 17 amino acids. This chain's CDR3 is CASSQASGLAGTGELFF. Here the CDR3 DNA reads TGTGCCAGCAGCCAAGCCTCGGGACTAGCAGGCACCGGGGAGCTGTTTTTT.

This clonotype was detected ten times or more. The CDR3 is CASRTSRDLSSYEQYF. The CDR3 DNA reads TGTGCCAGCAGAACATCCCGGGACCTGAGCTCCTACGAGCAGTACTTC. The V call is TRBV7-2, the J call TRBJ2-7; D may correspond to TRBD1 or TRBD2 (5 bases each). CDR3 length: 16 residues. Trimming cost V 6 bases and J 0 bases, with 18 bases left between them. From germline, CDR1 is SGHTA and CDR2 FQGNSA.

This chain joins TRBV7-2 and TRBJ2-7, with D tentatively TRBD2 (5 bases). Between the trimmed V and J ends, which lost 1 base and 6 bases, there was a span of 13 bases. Germline loops: CDR1 SGHTA, CDR2 FQGNSA. The CDR3 has 14 amino acids. In nucleotides, the CDR3 is TGTGCCAGCAGCTTAGATACTAGAAGGCCCGAGCAGTACTTC. Its translation: CASSLDTRRPEQYF.

This chain joins TRBV5-4 and TRBJ1-1; D is ambiguous. Germline CDR1 and CDR2: SGHNT and YYREEE (reference sequence). Trimming cost V 3 bases and J 0 bases, with 15 bases left between them. This CDR3 comprises 16 residues. The CDR3 sequence: CASSYRAPLMNTEAFF. CDR3 sequence (DNA): TGTGCCAGCAGCTACCGGGCCCCTCTTATGAACACTGAAGCTTTCTTT.

The sample holds many counts of this clonotype. DNA of the CDR3: TGTGCCAGCAGCTTAGTGGTCGGGACGCCTTCCTACGAGCAGTACTTC. It yields the protein CASSLVVGTPSYEQYF. This sequence joins TRBV11-2 and TRBJ2-7; D may correspond to TRBD1 or TRBD2 (5 bases each). CDR1 is SGHAT and CDR2 is FQNNGV in the germline V gene. The V and J ends lost 1 base and 1 base respectively, with 14 bases between them. The CDR3 has 16 amino acids.

This clonotype was recorded at least ten times. The V gene is TRBV5-1, the J gene TRBJ2-5; 10 bases match TRBD1. The CDR3 runs to 17 residues. The V and J ends lost 2 bases and 5 bases, in that order; junction bases with no gene match: 12. CDR1 and CDR2 (germline): SGHRS, YFSETQ. The CDR3 loop reads CASSFSKPGQGMETQYF. As DNA, the CDR3 is TGCGCCAGCAGCTTCTCTAAACCGGGACAGGGGATGGAGACCCAGTACTTC.

The chain recombines TRBV11-2 with TRBJ1-1; 7 nucleotides match TRBD1. V was pared by 5 bases and J by 10 bases, with 7 bases of the junction left unmatched. This CDR3 has 12 residues. Germline CDR1 reads SGHAT; CDR2 reads FQNNGV. The CDR3 coding sequence is TGTGCCAGCAGCATCCGGGACAGTAGAGCTTTCTTT. This encodes CASSIRDSRAFF.

This clonotype came up many times. The CDR3 is CASSDGSQETQYF. The CDR3 bases are TGTGCCAGCAGTGACGGGTCCCAAGAGACCCAGTACTTC. The chain combines TRBV6-1 with TRBJ2-5; D is unclear. Trimming cost V 3 bases and J 1 base, with 6 bases left between them. Germline values: CDR1 MNHNS, CDR2 SASEGT. This CDR3 region has 13 residues.

This chain joins TRBV20-1 and TRBJ2-1; 11 positions match TRBD2. Germline V gene lookup returns CDR1 DFQATT and CDR2 SNEGSKA (reference sequence). V lost 5 bases, J lost 8 bases, and 8 bases stayed unmatched. The CDR3 contains 14 residues. CDR3 bases: TGCAGTGCTGACCGCGGACTAGCGGGCCATGAGCAGTTCTTC. This sequence encodes CSADRGLAGHEQFF.

V gene TRBV20-1 combines with J gene TRBJ2-7; D ambiguous. CDR1 is DFQATT, CDR2 SNEGSKA, per germline (reference sequence). The CDR3 sequence is 14 residues long. Trimming removed 6 bases at V and 0 bases at J, with 15 bases between. CDR3 sequence: CSAYYLTTSYEQYF. The CDR3 DNA reads as TGCAGTGCCTACTACCTTACGACCTCCTACGAGCAGTACTTC.

This clonotype has a handful of counts. The chain uses TRBV11-2 and TRBJ1-1, with a possible D match to TRBD1 (5 bases). Deletions cut 5 bases from V and 10 bases from J, with 14 bases between. CDR1 is SGHAT, CDR2 FQNNGV, per germline. This CDR3 is built from 12 residues. The CDR3 sequence: CASSAGVPGAFF. The CDR3 bases are TGTGCCAGCAGCGCGGGGGTCCCAGGAGCTTTCTTT. Based on the CDR3 plus reference TRBV11-2 and TRBJ1-1, the full variable domain is EAGVAQSPRYKIIEKRQSVAFWCNPISGHATLYWYQQILGQGPKLLIQFQNNGVVDDSQLPKDRFSAERLKGVDSTLKIQPAKLEDSAVYLCASSAGVPGAFFGQGTRLTVV.